The entry below describes one T cell receptor beta chain. Its antigen is not known. Around 120 mL of blood, on average, came from one heparinised draw per donor. Via the markers CD45RO/CCR7/CD25/CD127/CD95/CD27, stem cell-like memory, regulatory, central memory and naive CD4+ cells were sorted. The data originate from a study of beta chain features in type 1 diabetes. Whole-study results and caveats: Among patients, naive, central memory and Treg TCRB repertoires appeared more similar than among healthy donors. Type 1 diabetes patients showed a moderate but significant shortening of TCRB CDR3s in all four CD4+ subsets.

The germline gives CDR1 GTSNPN, CDR2 SVGIG (reference sequence). V dropped 7 bases and J dropped 3; count of bases not matched to a gene: 7. This CDR3 is 14 amino acids long. The authors reverse transcribed all of the isolated RNA, so sequencing captured expressed TCRB transcripts. Data came from immunoSEQ multiplex PCR; TCRdb stores just in-frame clones and leaves some out. Of under 450,000 clones detected, over 13% appear once; the ten largest clones hold about 0.019%. The sequencing sample was made of naive CD4+ T cells from blood. The receptor was derived from a young woman in good health. V is TRBV30 and J is TRBJ1-1, with 11 bases matching TRBD1. The CDR3 spells CAFKGTGGYTEAFF. CDR3 DNA: TGTGCCTTTAAGGGGACAGGGGGATACACTGAAGCTTTCTTT.